This T cell receptor beta chain stems from a study of T-cell reconstitution after alpha-beta-depleted transplantation in children. Study-level results: T-cell numbers and diversity one year post-transplant derived largely from freshly generated T cells. At around two months after transplant, the alpha-beta T cells were reportedly derived from several hundred expanded clones that came from non-depleted graft cells. For some patients, TCRbeta diversity was high at day 60 because of recipient T cells and thymic progenitors that survived.

This clonotype was counted only a few times. What it binds is unknown. V was shortened by 8 bases and J by 8 bases, with 15 bases between the two germline ends. Germline lookup yields CDR1 MNHEY and CDR2 SMNVEV (reference sequence). The CDR3 loop spans 13 amino acids. Unique molecular identifiers were built into the TCRbeta library. TCRdb re-derived calls from the PCR reads in MiXCR, one entry per CDR3 protein. The table records about a million distinct CDR3 sequences, around 30% of them present only once. The sample in question was PBMCs, mostly from graft donor cells, obtained 360 days after TCRalphabeta/CD19-depleted stem cell transplant. The rearrangement links TRBV27 to TRBJ2-2; the D is unclear. The receptor comes from a boy younger than two who had a stem cell transplant for SCID, so the T cells may come from the graft donor. The CDR3 bases are TGTGCCAGCCATAGGCTAGGGAAGGGGGAGCTGTTTTTT. Translated, it gives CASHRLGKGELFF.